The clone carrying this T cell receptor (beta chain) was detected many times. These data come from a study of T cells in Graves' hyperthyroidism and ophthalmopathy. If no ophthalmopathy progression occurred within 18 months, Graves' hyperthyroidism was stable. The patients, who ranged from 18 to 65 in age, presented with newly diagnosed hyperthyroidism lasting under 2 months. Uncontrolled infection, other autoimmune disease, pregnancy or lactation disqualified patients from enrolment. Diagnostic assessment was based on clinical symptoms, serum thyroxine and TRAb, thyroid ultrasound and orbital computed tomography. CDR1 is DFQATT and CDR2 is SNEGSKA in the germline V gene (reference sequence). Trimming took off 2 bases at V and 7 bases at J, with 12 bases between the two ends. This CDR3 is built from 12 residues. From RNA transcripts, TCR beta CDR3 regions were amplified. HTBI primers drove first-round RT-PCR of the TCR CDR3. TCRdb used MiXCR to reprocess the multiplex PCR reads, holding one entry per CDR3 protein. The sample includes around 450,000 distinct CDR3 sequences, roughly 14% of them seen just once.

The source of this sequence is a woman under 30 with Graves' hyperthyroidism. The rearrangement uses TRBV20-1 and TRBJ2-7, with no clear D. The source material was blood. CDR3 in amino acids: CSARPGPLEQYF. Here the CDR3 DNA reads TGCAGTGCTAGACCTGGGCCTTTAGAGCAGTACTTC.